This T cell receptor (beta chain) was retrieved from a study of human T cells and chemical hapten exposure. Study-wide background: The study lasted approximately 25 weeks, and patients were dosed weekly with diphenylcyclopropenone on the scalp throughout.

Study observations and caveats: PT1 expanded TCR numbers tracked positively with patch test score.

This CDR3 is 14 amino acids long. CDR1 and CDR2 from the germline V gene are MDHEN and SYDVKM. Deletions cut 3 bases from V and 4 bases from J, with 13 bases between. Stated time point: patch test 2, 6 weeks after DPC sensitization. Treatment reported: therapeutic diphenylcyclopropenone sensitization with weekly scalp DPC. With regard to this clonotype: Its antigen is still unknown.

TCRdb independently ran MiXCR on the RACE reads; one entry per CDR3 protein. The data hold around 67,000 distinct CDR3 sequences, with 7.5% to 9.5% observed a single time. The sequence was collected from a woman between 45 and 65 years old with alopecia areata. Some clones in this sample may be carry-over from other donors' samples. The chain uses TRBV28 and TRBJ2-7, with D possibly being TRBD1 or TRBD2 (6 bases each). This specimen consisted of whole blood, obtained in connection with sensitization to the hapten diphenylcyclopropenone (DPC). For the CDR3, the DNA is TGTGCCAGCAGTTTGGGGGCGGGATGGTACGAGCAGTACTTC. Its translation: CASSLGAGWYEQYF.